This T cell receptor (beta chain) appears in the sequencing data of a study of OX40 agonist ivuxolimab in advanced cancers. Sequencing used immunoSEQ multiplex PCR; TCRdb keeps in-frame clones, though not all of them. This table holds 55,000 to 60,000 clones, approximately 80% found once. The sequencing used CD4+ or CD8+ T cells sorted from blood, collected in a trial of the OX40 agonist ivuxolimab. This clonotype was sampled from an adult with an advanced solid tumor such as melanoma, head and neck, liver or kidney cancer.

CDR3 bases: TGCGCCAGCAGCCAAGGACCAGGGGGTACTAGCACAGATACGCAGTATTTT. This translates into CASSQGPGGTSTDTQYF. V usage is TRBV4-1 and J usage is TRBJ2-3; 7 nucleotides align to TRBD1. CDR3 length equals 17 residues. Losses at the gene ends were 1 base for V and 0 bases for J; bases not matched to a gene: 7. Germline CDR1 reads MGHRA; CDR2 reads YSYEKL.